This is a list of T cell receptor beta chains from one sample in a study of T cell responses to AZD1222 COVID-19 vaccine. Clones were sequenced by immunoSEQ multiplex PCR, and TCRdb holds only the in-frame ones, with some missing. The repertoire consists of roughly 150,000 clones, with 90% occurring once and the leading ten covering about 1.6%. Specimen: peripheral blood, collected 28 days after the second AZD1222 dose. These receptors were taken from an adult who received the AZD1222 COVID-19 vaccine. Each CDR3 is given without its conserved first and last residue.

j_call cdr3_length v_call cdr3_aa
TRBJ2-1 16 TRBV19 ASSIGSGGRPIYNEQF
TRBJ2-7 12 TRBV4-2 ASSQEYRVGEQY
TRBJ1-1 14 TRBV5-6 ASSQIAWDRMTEAF
TRBJ2-5 18 TRBV24-1 ATSDWAPMGLAGARETQY
TRBJ1-3 13 TRBV15 ATTFSGSRGNTIY
TRBJ1-3 13 TRBV6-5 ASSYSPGGGNTIY
TRBJ1-1 12 TRBV6-5 ASCLQTPNTEAF
TRBJ2-2 13 TRBV24-1 ATSALKGRTGELF
TRBJ2-3 12 TRBV2 ASDGKGPADTQY
TRBJ1-2 15 TRBV28 ASSSRTRQGSNYGYT
TRBJ2-5 11 TRBV10-2 ASKWREGETQY
TRBJ1-2 11 TRBV4-1 ASSQGTAYGYT
TRBJ1-2 14 TRBV7-2 ASSLGPGQGLYGYT
TRBJ2-5 15 TRBV3-1/TRBV3-2 ASSQKGYRRSGETQY
TRBJ2-3 12 TRBV6-4 ASSDSQGADTQY
TRBJ1-2 11 TRBV24-1 ATSSGQGHLQT
TRBJ1-1 11 TRBV10-2 ASSEFLTRAAF
TRBJ1-5 11 TRBV30 AWSWDGDQPQH